The 18 T cell receptor beta chains below all came from one sample that was sequenced in a study of CD8 T cells in Susac syndrome. About 0.45 to 1 ug RNA was reverse transcribed with random hexamers. TCRdb re-analysed the immunoSEQ multiplex PCR reads in MiXCR, keeping a single row per CDR3 protein. The sample consists of around 100,000 distinct CDR3 sequences, 95% of them appearing once. Sequencing was carried out using CD8+ T cells from PBMCs. Receptors originate from a human donor with Susac syndrome.

The chain couples TRBV5-1 to TRBJ1-1, with D hard to call. CDR3 length: 13 amino acids. V lost 0 bases to trimming and J lost 4 bases, with 7 bases between them. The germline gives CDR1 SGHRS, CDR2 YFSETQ. CDR3 DNA sequence: TGCGCCAGCAGCTTGGGGGCGAGCACTGAAGCTTTCTTT. This gives the protein CASSLGASTEAFF.

Only one count was recorded for this clonotype. The chain links TRBV15 to TRBJ1-1; D ambiguous. The CDR3 totals 13 residues. With 0 bases removed from V and 11 bases from J, the gap between germline ends came to 13 bases. Germline CDR1 reads LNHNV; CDR2 reads YYDKDF (reference sequence). The CDR3 sequence is CATSRDEELGAFF. DNA for the CDR3: TGTGCCACCAGCAGAGATGAGGAGTTAGGGGCTTTCTTT. The full variable domain, completed using reference TRBV15 and TRBJ1-1, is DAMVIQNPRYQVTQFGKPVTLSCSQTLNHNVMYWYQQKSSQAPKLLFHYYDKDFNNEADTPDNFQSRRPNTSFCFLDIRSPGLGDTAMYLCATSRDEELGAFFGQGTRLTVV.

V usage is TRBV6-6 and J usage is TRBJ2-3, with TRBD2 as a possible D gene (6 bases). Trimming cost V 6 bases and J 4 bases, with 17 bases left between them. Germline assignment: CDR1 MNHNY and CDR2 SVGAGI (reference sequence). The CDR3 spans 15 residues. CDR3 sequence: CASRGGGRKADTQYF. As DNA, the CDR3 is TGTGCCAGCAGGGGGGGAGGCAGAAAAGCAGATACGCAGTATTTT.

The gene calls are TRBV4-1 and TRBJ1-1; D remains unclear. Between the trimmed V and J ends, which lost 0 bases and 4 bases, there was a span of 12 bases. The CDR3 has 15 residues. The V gene's germline CDR1 is MGHRA and CDR2 YSYEKL. DNA for the CDR3: TGCGCCAGCAGCCAAGATCCGGGCTTCTCCACTGAAGCTTTCTTT. The encoded protein is CASSQDPGFSTEAFF.

This sequence joins TRBV6-1 and TRBJ2-3; 9 bases match TRBD1. The CDR3 has 16 amino acids. V was clipped by 5 bases and J by 4 bases; unmatched bases: 10. Germline lookup yields CDR1 MNHNS and CDR2 SASEGT. DNA of the CDR3: TGTGCCAGCAGTCGAATTCCGGGACAGGGATCAGATACGCAGTATTTT. Translated: CASSRIPGQGSDTQYF.

This clonotype was seen only once. The V gene is TRBV4-1, the J gene TRBJ2-5, with TRBD2 matching over 13 bases. V trimming: 4 bases; J trimming: 1 base; junction bases outside the gene matches: 9. Germline assignment: CDR1 MGHRA and CDR2 YSYEKL. CDR3 length equals 18 residues. The CDR3 is CASSPGLAGAAVQETQYF. CDR3 in DNA: TGCGCCAGCAGCCCCGGACTAGCGGGAGCGGCGGTCCAAGAGACCCAGTACTTC.

The chain carries TRBV5-1 and TRBJ2-3; possible D gene TRBD1, 5 bases. The length of the CDR3 is 16 residues. V shed 1 base and J shed 0 bases, with 12 bases lying between them. Germline-derived CDR1 and CDR2 are SGHRS and YFSETQ. The DNA of the CDR3 is TGCGCCAGCAGCTTGAGGGGCGCCCCTAGCACAGATACGCAGTATTTT. As protein: CASSLRGAPSTDTQYF.

This chain joins TRBV6-6 and TRBJ1-2, with D possibly matching TRBD1 (5 bases). The CDR3 has 12 residues. The V gene's germline CDR1 is MNHNY and CDR2 SVGAGI (reference sequence). V was trimmed by 2 bases and J by 8 bases, leaving 9 bases between them. The CDR3 reads CASSYGGSGYTF. DNA for the CDR3: TGTGCCAGCAGTTACGGGGGAAGCGGCTACACCTTC.

The rearrangement uses TRBV19 and TRBJ1-2; D is possibly TRBD1 (6 bases). V lost 6 bases and J lost 1, with 21 bases in between. The CDR3 extends over 17 amino acids. In germline, CDR1 is LNHDA, CDR2 SQIVND (reference sequence). CDR3 sequence: CASSRLHWGASNYGYTF. CDR3 nucleotide sequence: TGTGCCAGTAGCCGACTCCACTGGGGGGCCAGTAACTATGGCTACACCTTC.

This chain connects TRBV7-2 to TRBJ2-1; 11 bases align to TRBD2. The CDR3 is made up of 14 amino acids. Germline CDR1 reads SGHTA; CDR2 reads FQGNSA. The J segment lost 5 bases and the V segment lost 4 bases, leaving 1 base of the junction unmatched. Here the CDR3 DNA reads TGTGCCAGCAGCTGGACTAGCGGGCACAATGAGCAGTTCTTC. Amino acid sequence: CASSWTSGHNEQFF.

The CDR3 sequence: CASSHRTGGYEQYF. The CDR3 region has the DNA TGTGCCAGCAGCCACCGGACAGGGGGCTACGAGCAGTACTTC. The V call is TRBV3-1, the J call TRBJ2-7, with TRBD1 matching over 10 bases. Germline V CDR1 and CDR2: LGHDT, YNNKEL (reference sequence). The trim removed 3 bases at V and 3 bases at J, leaving 2 bases unmatched. The CDR3 consists of 14 residues.

The chain couples TRBV12-3 or TRBV12-4 to TRBJ2-7; possible D gene TRBD2, 6 bases. Trimming left V 6 bases short and J 3 bases short, with 12 bases between. The CDR3 is 13 residues long. The CDR3 protein is CASRDTGGYEQYF. The DNA of the CDR3 is TGTGCCAGCAGAGACACCGGGGGCTACGAGCAGTACTTC.

The rearrangement links TRBV12-3 or TRBV12-4 to TRBJ2-7; tentative D call: TRBD1 (5 bases). The CDR3 is 12 amino acids. V shed 3 bases and J shed 6 bases, with 9 bases lying between them. The CDR3 sequence: CASSFLRGEQYF. In nucleotides, the CDR3 is TGTGCCAGCAGTTTTCTTAGGGGCGAGCAGTACTTC.

The chain joins TRBV6-5 to TRBJ1-6, with 7 bases that match TRBD1. Germline-derived CDR1 and CDR2 are MNHEY and SVGAGI. This CDR3 spans 20 amino acids. Unmatched junction bases numbered 16, after V lost 2 bases and J lost 3 bases. CDR3 nucleotides: TGTGCCAGCAGTTACGAGGAGGGGGACAGCCCCCCCGACTATAATTCACCCCTCCACTTT. It yields the protein CASSYEEGDSPPDYNSPLHF.

V and J are TRBV3-1 and TRBJ2-7; D possibly uses TRBD1 or TRBD2 (6 bases each). Germline CDR1 is LGHDT and CDR2 is YNNKEL (reference sequence). Between the trimmed V and J ends, which lost 11 bases and 3 bases, there was a span of 17 bases. The CDR3 covers 13 residues. Here the CDR3 reads CAAGAGSDYEQYF. CDR3 in DNA: TGTGCCGCAGGGGCGGGGTCTGACTACGAGCAGTACTTC.

V and J are TRBV20-1 and TRBJ2-5, with 7 bases identical to TRBD2. CDR1 is DFQATT, CDR2 SNEGSKA, per germline (reference sequence). This CDR3 has 14 residues. V lost 6 bases to trimming and J lost 2 bases; unmatched junction nucleotides: 9. The CDR3 is CSAKPGLPQETQYF. CDR3 in DNA: TGCAGTGCCAAGCCGGGACTACCACAAGAGACCCAGTACTTC.

A single count supports this clonotype. V is TRBV9 and J is TRBJ1-2; TRBD1 is a possible D gene (5 bases). This CDR3 spans 11 amino acids. V dropped 4 bases and J dropped 8 bases, with 9 bases sitting between them. CDR1 and CDR2 (germline): SGDLS, YYNGEE. In DNA, the CDR3 is TGTGCCAGCAGCAGCCCAGGGGGCTACACCTTC. It codes for CASSSPGGYTF.

The CDR3 sequence is CASSQGPAGGPYNEQFF. The CDR3 coding sequence is TGCGCCAGCAGCCAAGGGCCCGCGGGGGGGCCCTACAATGAGCAGTTCTTC. This chain connects TRBV4-1 to TRBJ2-1, with 9 bases lining up with TRBD2. CDR1 and CDR2 from the germline V gene are MGHRA and YSYEKL. Germline trimming cut 1 base from V and 2 bases from J; bases unmatched to any gene: 6. The CDR3 totals 17 residues.